This TCR beta chain was identified in a study of human versus mouse CDR3 diversity and MHC coevolution. Study-wide background: The immunoSEQ assay reportedly detects one in 200,000 T cells. Study-wide findings and caveats: Humans had the largest estimated TCR beta repertoire, about 1.6 million clonotypes.

This clone is a singleton in its sample. Its antigen remains unknown. Sequencing used immunoSEQ multiplex PCR; TCRdb keeps in-frame clones, though not all of them. The sample shows 75,000 to 90,000 clones, roughly 95% of them seen only once. The CDR3 loop spans 13 amino acids. Germline CDR1 reads SGDLS; CDR2 reads YYNGEE. V was cut by 0 bases and J by 3 bases, with 6 bases left in between. V is TRBV9 and J is TRBJ1-1, with D possibly TRBD1 on 5 matching bases. The sequenced sample consisted of naive CD4+ T cells from blood. The subset was: CD45RO-negative CD62L-positive naive CD4 T cells. The sequence came from a person aged 25 to 69 in good health. CDR3 amino acids: CASSVVGDTEAFF. In DNA, the CDR3 is TGTGCCAGCAGCGTAGTAGGGGACACTGAAGCTTTCTTT.